This T cell receptor beta chain was found in a study of response to subunit inactivated influenza vaccine. In this sample, this clonotype turned up many times. Its antigen remains unknown. In TCRdb, the RT-PCR reads were re-called with MiXCR into one record per CDR3 protein. The data contain around 710,000 distinct CDR3 sequences, around 14% of them singletons. V was shortened by 0 bases and J by 1 base, with 7 bases between the two germline ends. CDR1 and CDR2 (germline): SGHRS, YFSETQ. The CDR3 is made up of 14 amino acids. Broader study findings: With each seasonal influenza vaccination, the authors suggested, few new T cells are recruited.

V is TRBV5-1 and J is TRBJ1-1, with no clear D. This TCR was sampled from a man aged 45-60 years who received an inactivated influenza vaccine. Sequences were derived from PBMCs from blood, sampled around 15 days before vaccination. The CDR3 bases are TGCGCCAGCAGCTTGGTGCCGGAGAACACTGAAGCTTTCTTT. This codes for CASSLVPENTEAFF.